This T cell receptor (beta chain) was recovered during a study of T cells after yellow fever vaccination. TCRdb redid the calling of the 5' RACE reads with MiXCR, one entry per CDR3 protein. The top ten clones hold 16% of a sample with about 510,000 distinct CDR3 sequences, roughly 22% of them seen once. The J segment lost 8 bases and the V segment lost 6 bases, leaving 9 bases of the junction unmatched. CDR3 length equals 14 residues. This clonotype was found a few times. This TCR was sampled from a man aged 18-30 years who received the YFV17D yellow fever vaccine. The sample consisted of PBMCs, taken roughly 23 days after the first yellow fever vaccination. The rearrangement joins TRBV12-3 or TRBV12-4 to TRBJ1-4, with 7 bases identical to TRBD1. The DNA of the CDR3 is TGTGCCAGCAGAAAAAACGCAGGGGGAGAAAAACTGTTTTTT. It is translated as CASRKNAGGEKLFF.